Listed here are 15 T cell receptor beta chains from one sample, sequenced in a study of CD8+ T cells in alopecia areata. Isolated RNA was reverse transcribed into cDNA used as the sequencing template. Clones were sequenced by immunoSEQ multiplex PCR, and TCRdb holds only the in-frame ones, with some missing. The sample holds around 69,000 clones; roughly 60% are singletons and the top ten take around a sixth. This material consisted of CD8+ T cells sorted from blood, taken at week 0. These TCRs come from a human donor with alopecia areata.

The gene calls are TRBV25-1 and TRBJ2-7; tentatively, D is TRBD1 (6 bases). Germline V gene data show CDR1 as MGHDK and CDR2 as SYGVNS. CDR3 size: 14 residues. V lost 6 bases to trimming and J lost 2 bases, with 14 bases between them. Here the CDR3 reads CASSRGPLAYEQYF. The CDR3 DNA reads as TGTGCCAGCAGCAGGGGACCCCTTGCCTACGAGCAGTACTTC.

J is TRBJ1-2 and V is TRBV13, with D perhaps TRBD1 (5 bases). Germline CDR1 is PRHDT and CDR2 is FYEKMQ (reference sequence). This CDR3 spans 12 amino acids. V was pared by 4 bases and J by 7 bases, with 10 bases between. CDR3 coding DNA: TGTGCCAGCAGCTCGGGGACCCGTGGCTACACCTTC. Protein product: CASSSGTRGYTF.

The chain joins TRBV30 to TRBJ2-7; 10 bases align to TRBD1. Germline CDR1 GTSNPN, CDR2 SVGIG (reference sequence). V was pared by 3 bases and J by 2 bases, with 4 bases of the junction left unmatched. The CDR3 extends over 14 amino acids. The CDR3 protein is CAWSWGTGAYEQYF. For the CDR3, the DNA is TGTGCCTGGAGCTGGGGGACAGGGGCCTACGAGCAGTACTTC.

The chain has TRBV14 and TRBJ2-1, with TRBD2 matching over 9 bases. CDR1 is SGHDN and CDR2 is FVKESK in the germline V gene. This CDR3 has 15 amino acids. After removal of 2 bases from V and 4 bases from J, the junction contained 3 bases not matched to a gene. CDR3 amino acids: CASSQTTSGYNEQFF. The CDR3 DNA is TGTGCCAGCAGCCAAACGACTAGCGGTTACAATGAGCAGTTCTTC.

This clone was counted a few times. The V call is TRBV27, the J call TRBJ2-7, with 7 bases aligning to TRBD1. The CDR3 is 12 residues long. The J segment lost 6 bases and the V segment lost 5 bases, leaving 4 bases of the junction unmatched. Germline lookup yields CDR1 MNHEY and CDR2 SMNVEV (reference sequence). For the CDR3, the DNA is TGTGCCAGCAGTCGACAGGGAATCGAGCAGTACTTC. The encoded protein is CASSRQGIEQYF.

Concerning this clone: In the same sample, other DNA sequences code for this CDR3. The chain couples TRBV30 to TRBJ1-1, with unresolved D. Germline V gene data show CDR1 as GTSNPN and CDR2 as SVGIG (reference sequence). Trimming pared 0 bases from V and 5 bases from J, leaving 7 bases between. The CDR3 runs to 12 residues. CDR3 nucleotide sequence: TGTGCCTGGAGTGTAACGGGGACTGAAGCTTTCTTT. Encoded protein: CAWSVTGTEAFF.

This clone was observed a handful of times. This chain connects TRBV5-6 to TRBJ2-5; D is undetermined. There are 16 residues in the CDR3. Germline V gene lookup returns CDR1 SGHDT and CDR2 YYEEEE. V was cut by 5 bases and J by 1 base, with 18 bases left in between. CDR3 protein: CASRPAPGLPQETQYF. The CDR3 DNA sequence: TGTGCCAGCAGGCCCGCTCCCGGGTTGCCCCAAGAGACCCAGTACTTC.

The rearrangement links TRBV29-1 to TRBJ2-1; D is unclear. Germline-derived CDR1 and CDR2 are SQVTM and ANQGSEA. This CDR3 has 11 amino acids. With 4 bases removed from V and 6 bases from J, the gap between germline ends came to 7 bases. As DNA, the CDR3 is TGCAGCGTTGTATATCTCAATGAGCAGTTCTTC. Protein: CSVVYLNEQFF.

V usage is TRBV15 and J usage is TRBJ2-6, with D perhaps TRBD1 or TRBD2 (7 bases each). Germline CDR1 LNHNV, CDR2 YYDKDF (reference sequence). The CDR3 extends over 17 amino acids. The V end lost 5 bases, the J end lost 2 bases, and 16 bases lay between the germline ends. Written as DNA, the CDR3 is TGTGCCACCAGCGGCGGGAGACAGGGCCCTGGGGCCAACGTCCTGACTTTC. This translates into CATSGGRQGPGANVLTF. The full variable domain, rest sourced from reference TRBV15 and TRBJ2-6, is DAMVIQNPRYQVTQFGKPVTLSCSQTLNHNVMYWYQQKSSQAPKLLFHYYDKDFNNEADTPDNFQSRRPNTSFCFLDIRSPGLGDTAMYLCATSGGRQGPGANVLTFGAGSRLTVL.

Here the CDR3 reads CASIDLPQSYNEQFF. Here the CDR3 DNA reads TGTGCCAGCATCGACCTCCCCCAGTCCTACAATGAGCAGTTCTTC. V and J are TRBV28 and TRBJ2-1; no reliable D call. V lost 7 bases and J 1 base, leaving 14 bases between the germline ends. Germline values: CDR1 MDHEN, CDR2 SYDVKM. The CDR3 has 15 amino acids.

The CDR3 sequence is CASSSYGHNSPLHF. The CDR3 bases are TGTGCCAGCAGTTCGTACGGGCATAATTCACCCCTCCACTTT. The V call is TRBV27, the J call TRBJ1-6; D unresolved. CDR3 length: 14 amino acids. The V gene's germline CDR1 is MNHEY and CDR2 SMNVEV (reference sequence). Between the trimmed V and J ends, which lost 4 bases and 5 bases, there was a span of 9 bases.

This sequence joins TRBV4-1 and TRBJ2-7; the D call may be TRBD1 or TRBD2 (6 bases each). Germline V gene sequence: CDR1 MGHRA, CDR2 YSYEKL. V was trimmed by 4 bases and J by 2 bases, leaving 15 bases between them. The CDR3 is 15 residues long. CDR3: CASSLGGGGAYEQYF. CDR3 coding DNA: TGCGCCAGCAGCCTAGGGGGAGGCGGTGCCTACGAGCAGTACTTC.

The V and J genes are TRBV29-1 and TRBJ2-7; 9 positions match TRBD1. Germline V CDR1 and CDR2: SQVTM, ANQGSEA. The CDR3 contains 13 residues. V trimming: 8 bases; J trimming: 5 bases; junction bases outside the gene matches: 10. The CDR3 DNA follows: TGCAGCATCCGGGACAGGGTCTACAACGAGCAGTACTTC. Amino acids: CSIRDRVYNEQYF.

This clone was found a few times. The chain links TRBV19 to TRBJ1-1; D unclear. Germline V CDR1 and CDR2: LNHDA, SQIVND (reference sequence). V was cut by 4 bases and J by 6 bases, with 6 bases left in between. There are 11 residues in the CDR3. CDR3 DNA sequence: TGTGCCAGTAGTAAGCCGCCTGAAGCTTTCTTT. Translated, it gives CASSKPPEAFF.

The rearrangement joins TRBV5-1 to TRBJ2-7, with D possibly being TRBD1 or TRBD2 (6 bases each). V lost 0 bases, J lost 3 bases, and 16 bases lay in between. Germline V CDR1 and CDR2: SGHRS, YFSETQ. The CDR3 length is 16 residues. CDR3 amino acids: CASSLVFGGIGYEQYF. The CDR3 DNA sequence: TGCGCCAGCAGCTTGGTTTTCGGGGGCATAGGCTACGAGCAGTACTTC.